This T cell receptor beta chain is drawn from a study of identical twins. In its sample, this clonotype was seen a few times. Its antigen is unknown. Trimming cost V 8 bases and J 7 bases, with 30 bases left between them. Germline values: CDR1 GTSNPN, CDR2 SVGIG (reference sequence). This CDR3 has 17 amino acids. TCRdb processed the 5' RACE reads anew with MiXCR; each CDR3 protein has one entry. This repertoire shows around 670,000 distinct CDR3 sequences, around 6.1% found once; its top ten account for roughly 1.6%. Broader study findings: With abundant cord blood beta clonotypes, insertions were fewer; memory repertoires showed no such pattern. Part of the zero-insertion signal could reflect confounding by invariant MAIT and iNKT cells.

The clonotype comes from a man younger than 35 in good health. The material sequenced was naive T cells sorted from blood. The chain recombines TRBV30 with TRBJ2-1; a possible D gene is TRBD1 (5 bases). The CDR3 bases are TGTGCCGGGTGCGACGTAACAGGTGTGAGTGCTCCTAATGAGCAGTTCTTC. The encoded protein is CAGCDVTGVSAPNEQFF.